This TCR beta chain was sequenced for a study of shared clonotypes between healthy human individuals. Overall study findings and caveats: Limitation of the genetic and exposure-history diversity represented came from the few donors.

TCRdb keeps only in-frame clones here, not all; method: immunoSEQ multiplex PCR. The repertoire holds about 2 million clones, with 95% as singletons. The donor population consisted of healthy HIV-negative adults with no recent acute infections or vaccinations. A CD45RA-negative memory subset and a CD45RA+ naive subset were separated from the CD4+ cells. In the case of this clone: The antigen remains undetermined.

CDR1 is SQVTM, CDR2 ANQGSEA, per germline. The CDR3 covers 13 residues. The sample comprised naive CD4+ T cells sorted from blood. Stated subset: CD45RA+ positively selected. The chain couples TRBV29-1 to TRBJ2-3; D is unresolved. The TCR originated in a man between 18 and 35 years old in good health. CDR3 residues: CTSARSLGDTQYF. The CDR3 DNA is TGCACGTCCGCCCGCTCTTTGGGGGATACGCAGTATTTT.